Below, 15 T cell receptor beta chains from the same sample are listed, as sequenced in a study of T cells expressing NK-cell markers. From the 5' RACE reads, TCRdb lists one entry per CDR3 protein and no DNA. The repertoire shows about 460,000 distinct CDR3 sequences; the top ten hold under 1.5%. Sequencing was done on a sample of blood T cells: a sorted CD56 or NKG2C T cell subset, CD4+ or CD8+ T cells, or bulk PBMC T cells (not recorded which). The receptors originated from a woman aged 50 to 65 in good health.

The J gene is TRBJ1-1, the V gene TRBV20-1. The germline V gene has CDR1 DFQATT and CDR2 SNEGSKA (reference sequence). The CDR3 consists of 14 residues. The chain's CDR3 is CSAKGPGRRTEAFF.

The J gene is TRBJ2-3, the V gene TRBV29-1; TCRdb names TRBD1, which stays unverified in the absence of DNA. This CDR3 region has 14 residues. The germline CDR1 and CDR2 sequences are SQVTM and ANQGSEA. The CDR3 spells CSVGSGGNTDTQYF.

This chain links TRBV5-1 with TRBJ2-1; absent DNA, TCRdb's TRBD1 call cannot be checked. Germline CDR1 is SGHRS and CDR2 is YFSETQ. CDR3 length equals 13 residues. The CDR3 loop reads CASSGSGTQKRFF.

CDR3 sequence: CSARDWEREPYNEQFF. The V and J genes are TRBV20-1 and TRBJ2-1; TCRdb proposes TRBD2, but this gene call is untestable without DNA. CDR3 length equals 16 residues. Germline-derived CDR1 and CDR2 are DFQATT and SNEGSKA (reference sequence).

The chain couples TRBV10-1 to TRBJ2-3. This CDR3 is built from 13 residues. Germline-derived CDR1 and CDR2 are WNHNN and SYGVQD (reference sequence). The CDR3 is CASSEDAKDTQYF.

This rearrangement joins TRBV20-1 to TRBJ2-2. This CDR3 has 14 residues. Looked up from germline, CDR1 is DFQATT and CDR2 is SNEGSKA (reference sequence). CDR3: CSARDRSRTGELFF.

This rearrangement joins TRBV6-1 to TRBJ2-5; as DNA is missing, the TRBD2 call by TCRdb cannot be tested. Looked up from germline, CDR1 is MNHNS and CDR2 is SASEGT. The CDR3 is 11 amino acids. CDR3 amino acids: CASSDLLAQYF.

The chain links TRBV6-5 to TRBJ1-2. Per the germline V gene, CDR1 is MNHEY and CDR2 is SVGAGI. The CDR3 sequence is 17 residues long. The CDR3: CASSLGPYTGAVNGYTF.

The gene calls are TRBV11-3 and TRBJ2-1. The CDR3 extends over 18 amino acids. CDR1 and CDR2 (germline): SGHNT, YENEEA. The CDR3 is CASSLDVSGRASYNEQFF.

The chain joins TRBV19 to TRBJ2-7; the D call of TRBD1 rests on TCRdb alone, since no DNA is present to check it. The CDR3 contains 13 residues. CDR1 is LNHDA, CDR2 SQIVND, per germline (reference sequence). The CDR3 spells CASSPGISYEQYF.

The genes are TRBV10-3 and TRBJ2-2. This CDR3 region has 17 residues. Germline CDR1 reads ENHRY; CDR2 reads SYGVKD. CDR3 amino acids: CAISESLGIPNTGELFF.

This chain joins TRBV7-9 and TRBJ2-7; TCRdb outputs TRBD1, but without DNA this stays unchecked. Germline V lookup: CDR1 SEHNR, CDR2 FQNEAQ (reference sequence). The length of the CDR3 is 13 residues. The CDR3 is CASSFDQGDEQYF.

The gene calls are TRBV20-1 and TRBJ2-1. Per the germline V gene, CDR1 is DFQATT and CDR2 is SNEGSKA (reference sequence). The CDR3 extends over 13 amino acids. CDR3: CSARGEDRNEQFF.

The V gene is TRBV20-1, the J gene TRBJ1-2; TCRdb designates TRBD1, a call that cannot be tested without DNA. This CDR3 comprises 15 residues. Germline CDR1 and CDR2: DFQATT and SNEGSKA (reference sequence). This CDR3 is CSAERPDGENYGYTF.

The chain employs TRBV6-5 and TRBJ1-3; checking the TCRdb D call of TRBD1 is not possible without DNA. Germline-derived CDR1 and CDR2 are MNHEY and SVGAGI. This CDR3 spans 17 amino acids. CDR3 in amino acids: CASSYSAIAPWQNTIYF.